The 26 T cell receptor beta chains below were found in one sample sequenced in a study of glioma-infiltrating T cells. The iRepertoire nested amplicon-rescue multiplex PCR amplified TCR alpha and beta CDR3s from RNA. TCRdb processed the multiplex PCR reads anew with MiXCR; each CDR3 protein has one entry. This table has fewer than 500,000 distinct CDR3 sequences, roughly two fifths appearing once. The sequenced material came from glioma tissue, nonneoplastic brain tissue, or PBMCs (not recorded which). The source is a human donor with low-grade glioma or glioblastoma, undergoing nonglioma brain surgery, or in good health (not recorded which).

This clonotype occurred many times. The chain combines TRBV10-3 with TRBJ2-7, with 7 bases aligning to TRBD1. Germline CDR1 reads ENHRY; CDR2 reads SYGVKD. V shed 2 bases, J shed 5 bases, and the junction held 6 bases outside the gene matches. The length of the CDR3 is 14 residues. The CDR3 region is CAISERQGVHEQYF. CDR3 DNA: TGTGCCATCAGTGAGCGACAGGGTGTCCACGAGCAGTACTTC.

This chain links TRBV4-1 with TRBJ1-3; D is possibly TRBD1 (5 bases). CDR3 size: 16 residues. Trimming pared 0 bases from V and 3 bases from J, leaving 12 bases between. Germline assignment: CDR1 MGHRA and CDR2 YSYEKL. CDR3 bases: TGCGCCAGCAGCCAAGAGGGACCCCGGTATGGAAACACCATATATTTT. Its translation: CASSQEGPRYGNTIYF.

For this clonotype: A much larger clone differs by one base, so this may be a read error. A read error is likely, as this CDR3 ends without the conserved phenylalanine or tryptophan. CDR3 sequence reads: CASMGGNYYNEQFL. In nucleotides, the CDR3 is TGTGCCAGCATGGGGGGGAACTACTACAATGAGCAGTTCCTC. J is TRBJ2-7 and V is TRBV27; 7 bases line up with TRBD2. The J call may not be correct, given that the DNA end is closer to TRBJ2-1. CDR1 MNHEY and CDR2 SMNVEV come from the germline V gene (reference sequence). There are 14 residues in the CDR3.

The chain combines TRBV5-1 with TRBJ2-1; weak D call: TRBD1 (6 bases). Germline V gives CDR1 SGHRS, CDR2 YFSETQ. Trimming pared 4 bases from V and 3 bases from J, leaving 11 bases between. The CDR3 is made up of 14 amino acids. The CDR3 sequence: CASSPDRLYNEQFF. In DNA, the CDR3 is TGCGCCAGCAGCCCAGACAGGCTCTACAATGAGCAGTTCTTC.

The sample holds one count of this clonotype. The chain uses TRBV20-1 and TRBJ2-1, with 15 nucleotides matching TRBD2. The CDR3 consists of 16 residues. Trimming cost V 3 bases and J 1 base; bases outside gene matches: 1. Per germline, CDR1 DFQATT and CDR2 SNEGSKA (reference sequence). CDR3 residues: CSASGTSGRSYNEQFF. CDR3 DNA: TGCAGTGCTAGCGGGACTAGCGGGAGGTCCTACAATGAGCAGTTCTTC.

This rearrangement joins TRBV12-3 or TRBV12-4 to TRBJ2-7; D gene ambiguous. This CDR3 is built from 13 residues. V lost 1 base and J 3 bases, leaving 7 bases between the germline ends. CDR3 bases: TGTGCCAGCAGTTTAGACCCCTGCTACGAGCAGTACTTC. Amino acids: CASSLDPCYEQYF.

The J gene is TRBJ2-7, the V gene TRBV2, with D perhaps TRBD1 (5 bases). The V and J ends lost 2 bases and 4 bases respectively, with 12 bases between them. The CDR3 is 14 residues long. CDR1 and CDR2 (germline): SNHLY, FYNNEI. CDR3 DNA: TGTGCCAGCAGTGAAAGAGGCAGGGTTTACGAGCAGTACTTC. Its protein is CASSERGRVYEQYF.

A remark on this clonotype: At one end, the junction sequence differs from germline, possibly due to a read error. The CDR3 loop reads CASIQEKTPAHSNQPQHF. For the CDR3, the DNA is TGCGCCAGCATCCAAGAAAAAACGCCAGCCCATAGCAATCAGCCCCAGCATTTT. J is TRBJ1-5 and V is TRBV4-3; no reliable D call. The CDR3 runs 18 residues. CDR1 is LGHNA and CDR2 is YSLEER in the germline V gene.

The CDR3, as DNA: TGTGCCAGCAGCCCGGACAGATACAATCAGCCCCAGCATTTT. Protein product: CASSPDRYNQPQHF. The rearrangement joins TRBV12-3 or TRBV12-4 to TRBJ1-5, with D tentatively TRBD1 (6 bases). The V end was cut by 6 bases, the J end by 3 bases, with 12 bases between. The CDR3 has 14 amino acids.

This clonotype was seen repeatedly, ten times or more. The chain joins TRBV20-1 to TRBJ2-1; possible D gene TRBD1, 6 bases. V was clipped by 4 bases and J by 4 bases, with 14 bases between them. Per the germline V gene, CDR1 is DFQATT and CDR2 is SNEGSKA (reference sequence). This CDR3 comprises 14 residues. The CDR3 DNA reads TGCAGTGCTAAGGCCCCTAGGGGGTACAATGAGCAGTTCTTC. Translation gives CSAKAPRGYNEQFF.

Turning to this clonotype: This may be a read error, as it is one base from a much larger clone. The V and J genes are TRBV20-1 and TRBJ1-5; D unresolved. Germline V gene data show CDR1 as DFQATT and CDR2 as SNEGSKA (reference sequence). The ends were cut back, 5 bases at V and 8 bases at J, with 19 bases in the middle. This CDR3 has 14 amino acids. The CDR3 is CSAGPFQSDKPQHF. DNA for the CDR3: TGCAGTGCTGGTCCGTTTCAGTCGGATAAGCCCCAGCATTTT.

A remark on this clonotype: A junction end diverges from the germline sequence, so it may reflect a read error. In DNA form, the CDR3 reads TGTGCCGGCAGTGGGTTAGCGAACCTCCAAGAGACCCGGTACTTC. This codes for CAGSGLANLQETRYF. This sequence joins TRBV6-1 and TRBJ2-5, with D tentatively TRBD2 (5 bases). CDR1 is MNHNS, CDR2 SASEGT, per germline. This CDR3 spans 15 amino acids.

This clonotype was seen a handful of times. V usage is TRBV20-1 and J usage is TRBJ2-1; 7 bases fit TRBD1. The CDR3 is 14 residues long. With V trimmed by 4 bases and J by 9 bases, 12 bases remained unmatched. Germline lookup yields CDR1 DFQATT and CDR2 SNEGSKA (reference sequence). The CDR3 DNA reads TGCAGTGCTACAAGACAGGGTGGCCGCGGTGAGCAGTTCTTC. This encodes CSATRQGGRGEQFF.

Details on this clonotype: A much larger clone lies one base from this, so it may be a read error. The chain has TRBV6-5 and TRBJ2-4; D is possibly TRBD2 (5 bases). The CDR3 is 13 residues long. Germline V gene data show CDR1 as MNHEY and CDR2 as SVGAGI. CDR3 sequence reads: CASPSARAGIKYF. The CDR3 DNA sequence: TGTGCCAGCCCCAGTGCCCGGGCGGGCATTAAGTACTTC.

This clonotype was seen only once. A much more abundant neighbour one base away suggests this may be a read error. V usage is TRBV28 and J usage is TRBJ2-5, with D perhaps given as TRBD1 or TRBD2 (5 bases each). V was trimmed by 11 bases and J by 0 bases, leaving 16 bases between them. CDR3 length equals 14 residues. Germline-derived CDR1 and CDR2 are MDHEN and SYDVKM. The CDR3 sequence is CAGTLWGHQETQYF. CDR3 DNA: TGTGCCGGCACTCTTTGGGGACACCAAGAGACCCAGTACTTC.

This clonotype showed up just a few times. The genes are TRBV20-1 and TRBJ2-7; 9 nucleotides match TRBD2. The J call could be wrong; TRBJ2-5 is a better fit for the DNA end. Germline-derived CDR1 and CDR2 are DFQATT and SNEGSKA (reference sequence). The CDR3 spans 16 residues. Written as DNA, the CDR3 is TGCAGTGCTTGCGGGGGGGCAGGGGGGTTCGAAGAGACCCAGTACTTC. It codes for CSACGGAGGFEETQYF.

The chain links TRBV10-3 to TRBJ1-5; D remains ambiguous. The CDR3 has 14 residues. The ends were cut back, 4 bases at V and 0 bases at J, with 7 bases in the middle. Germline values: CDR1 ENHRY, CDR2 SYGVKD. The CDR3: CAISVTNSNQPQHF. For the CDR3, the DNA is TGTGCCATCAGTGTTACAAATAGCAATCAGCCCCAGCATTTT.

This clonotype was seen only once. This could be a read error, since a much larger clone is one nucleotide away. The rearrangement links TRBV6-2 or TRBV6-3 to TRBJ1-5; a weak D match, TRBD1 (5 bases). Trimming shortened V by 2 bases and J by 6 bases, and 11 bases separated the two germline ends. Per germline, CDR1 MNHEY and CDR2 SVGEGT. The CDR3 loop spans 14 amino acids. CDR3 in DNA: TGTGCCAGCAGTTACGGCGGGGGAAGTCAGCCCCAGCATTTT. Translation gives CASSYGGGSQPQHF.

Comments on this clonotype: This clone may be a read error of a much larger clone one base away. This sequence joins TRBV28 and TRBJ2-5; 10 positions match TRBD1. The J call may not be correct, given that the DNA end is closer to TRBJ2-1. The germline CDR1 and CDR2 sequences are MDHEN and SYDVKM. CDR3 size: 14 residues. This chain's CDR3 is CASSDRGQVDKQFF. The DNA for the CDR3 is TGTGCCAGCAGTGACAGGGGGCAGGTAGATAAGCAGTTCTTC.

The sample holds many counts of this clonotype. The V call is TRBV27, the J call TRBJ2-7, with D uncertain. The V gene's germline CDR1 is MNHEY and CDR2 SMNVEV (reference sequence). The V and J ends lost 3 bases and 0 bases respectively, with 15 bases between them. This CDR3 region has 16 residues. CDR3 sequence reads: CASSFSAGSSSYEQYF. The CDR3 DNA reads TGTGCCAGCAGTTTTTCGGCCGGCAGCAGCTCCTACGAGCAGTACTTC.

The chain employs TRBV27 and TRBJ2-7; D may be TRBD1 or TRBD2 (5 bases each). The CDR3 sequence is 15 residues long. CDR1 MNHEY and CDR2 SMNVEV come from the germline V gene (reference sequence). V was cut by 3 bases and J by 5 bases, with 17 bases left in between. As DNA, the CDR3 is TGTGCCAGCAGTTTGGTAGAGGGGTCGGTGCACGAGCAGTACTTC. It encodes CASSLVEGSVHEQYF.

On this clonotype itself: A much larger clone lies one base from this, so it may be a read error. The V and J genes are TRBV6-1 and TRBJ1-5; perhaps TRBD1 as D (5 bases). CDR3 length: 15 amino acids. Germline V lookup: CDR1 MNHNS, CDR2 SASEGT. For the CDR3, the DNA is TGTGCCAGCAGACGAACGGGACTAGGGAATCTGCCCCAGCATTTT. Translating it yields CASRRTGLGNLPQHF.

A remark on this clonotype: The conserved closing phenylalanine or tryptophan is absent in this CDR3, likely reflecting a read error. The chain couples TRBV20-1 to TRBJ1-5, with no clear D. The CDR3 covers 17 residues. V lost 0 bases and J lost 5, with 20 bases in between. Per the germline V gene, CDR1 is DFQATT and CDR2 is SNEGSKA (reference sequence). The CDR3 nucleotides are TGCAGTGCTAGAGATCTTGAAAGGGCAACCATTCATCAGCCCCAGCATCTT. As protein: CSARDLERATIHQPQHL.

In regard to this clonotype: This may be a read error: a much more frequent sequence differs by one nucleotide. The J gene is TRBJ2-7, the V gene TRBV12-3 or TRBV12-4; D remains unclear. Trimming left V 4 bases short and J 0 bases short, with 7 bases between. The CDR3 has 13 residues. The CDR3 loop is CASSYYRSYEQYF. In DNA form, the CDR3 reads TGTGCCAGCAGTTATTATCGCTCCTACGAGCAGTACTTC.

This clonotype was picked up one time. This chain joins TRBV4-1 and TRBJ2-7; no firm D call. Germline V gene data show CDR1 as MGHRA and CDR2 as YSYEKL. Trimming stripped 4 bases from V and 0 bases from J, with 10 bases between. The CDR3 is made up of 14 amino acids. The CDR3 DNA reads TGCGCCAGCAGCCTCTGGTATGGCTCCTACGAGCAGTACTTC. It encodes CASSLWYGSYEQYF.

This clonotype has a handful of counts. J is TRBJ1-1 and V is TRBV19; the D is unclear. The V end was cut by 9 bases, the J end by 0 bases, with 11 bases between. The CDR3 sequence is 13 residues long. Germline V gene data show CDR1 as LNHDA and CDR2 as SQIVND (reference sequence). The CDR3 protein is CASGFWVNTEAFF. The CDR3 region has the DNA TGTGCCAGCGGGTTTTGGGTGAACACTGAAGCTTTCTTT.